This section outlines one TCR beta chain sequence together with its context. The data stem from a study of T cell repertoires in ileal Crohn's disease. Produced via immunoSEQ multiplex PCR; TCRdb's table is partial and in-frame only. Among 30,000 or so clones listed, around 80% were seen once. Input material: ileal tissue. This sequence originates from an adult with Crohn's disease.

The CDR3 DNA sequence: TGCGCCAGCAGCGCGCAACCGAATTCACCCCTCCACTTT. Amino acid sequence: CASSAQPNSPLHF. The V and J genes are TRBV4-1 and TRBJ1-6; D is ambiguous. This CDR3 has 13 residues. With 5 bases removed from V and 7 bases from J, the gap between germline ends came to 9 bases. CDR1 is MGHRA and CDR2 is YSYEKL in the germline V gene.